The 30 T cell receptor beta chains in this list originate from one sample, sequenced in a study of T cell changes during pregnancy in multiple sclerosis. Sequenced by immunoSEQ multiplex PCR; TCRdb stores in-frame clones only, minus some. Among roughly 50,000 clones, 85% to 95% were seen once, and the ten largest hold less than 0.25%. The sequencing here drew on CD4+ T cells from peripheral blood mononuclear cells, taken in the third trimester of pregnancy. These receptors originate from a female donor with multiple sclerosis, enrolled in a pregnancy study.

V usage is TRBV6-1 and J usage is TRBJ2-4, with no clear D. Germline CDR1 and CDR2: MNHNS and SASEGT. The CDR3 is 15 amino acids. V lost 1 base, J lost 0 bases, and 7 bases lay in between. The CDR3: CASSEGALAKNIQYF. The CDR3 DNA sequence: TGTGCCAGCAGTGAAGGAGCTTTAGCCAAAAACATTCAGTACTTC.

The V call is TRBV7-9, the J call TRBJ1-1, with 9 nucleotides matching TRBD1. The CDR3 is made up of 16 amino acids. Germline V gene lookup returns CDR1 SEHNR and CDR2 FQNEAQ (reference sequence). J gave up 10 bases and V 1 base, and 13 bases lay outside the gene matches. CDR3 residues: CASSLDPPGQGLLAFF. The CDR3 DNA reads TGTGCCAGCAGCTTAGACCCCCCGGGACAGGGTTTGTTAGCTTTCTTT. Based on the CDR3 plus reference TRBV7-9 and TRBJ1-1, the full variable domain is DTGVSQNPRHKITKRGQNVTFRCDPISEHNRLYWYRQTLGQGPEFLTYFQNEAQLEKSRLLSDRFSAERPKGSFSTLEIQRTEQGDSAMYLCASSLDPPGQGLLAFFGQGTRLTVV.

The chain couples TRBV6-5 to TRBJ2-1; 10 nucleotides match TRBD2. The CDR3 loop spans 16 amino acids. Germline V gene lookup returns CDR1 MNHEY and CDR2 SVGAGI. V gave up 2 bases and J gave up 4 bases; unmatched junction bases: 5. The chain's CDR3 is CASSYRGAGGYNEQFF. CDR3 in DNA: TGTGCCAGCAGTTACAGGGGAGCGGGAGGGTACAATGAGCAGTTCTTC.

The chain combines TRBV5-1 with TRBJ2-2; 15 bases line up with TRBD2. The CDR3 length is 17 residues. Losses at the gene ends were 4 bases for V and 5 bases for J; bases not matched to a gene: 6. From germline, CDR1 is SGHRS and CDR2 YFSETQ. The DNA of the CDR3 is TGCGCCAGCAGCCCTCCGGGACTAGCGGGAGGAACCGGGGAGCTGTTTTTT. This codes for CASSPPGLAGGTGELFF.

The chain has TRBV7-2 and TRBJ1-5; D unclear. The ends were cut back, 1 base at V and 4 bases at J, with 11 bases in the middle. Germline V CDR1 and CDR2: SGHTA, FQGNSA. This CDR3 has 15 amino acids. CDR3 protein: CASSLGGGLNQPQHF. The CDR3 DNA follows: TGTGCCAGCAGCTTAGGCGGCGGGTTGAATCAGCCCCAGCATTTT.

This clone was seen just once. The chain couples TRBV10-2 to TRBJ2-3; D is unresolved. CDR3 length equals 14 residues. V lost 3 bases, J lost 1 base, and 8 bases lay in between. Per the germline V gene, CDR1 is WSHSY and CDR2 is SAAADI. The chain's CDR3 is CASSDPGGTDTQYF. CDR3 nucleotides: TGCGCCAGCAGTGATCCGGGTGGCACAGATACGCAGTATTTT.

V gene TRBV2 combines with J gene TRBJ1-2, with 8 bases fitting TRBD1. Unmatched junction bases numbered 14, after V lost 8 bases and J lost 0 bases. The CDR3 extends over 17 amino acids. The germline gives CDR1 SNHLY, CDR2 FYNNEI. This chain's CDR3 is CASGPEGRGLTNYGYTF. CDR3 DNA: TGTGCCAGCGGCCCCGAGGGCAGGGGGCTTACTAACTATGGCTACACCTTC.

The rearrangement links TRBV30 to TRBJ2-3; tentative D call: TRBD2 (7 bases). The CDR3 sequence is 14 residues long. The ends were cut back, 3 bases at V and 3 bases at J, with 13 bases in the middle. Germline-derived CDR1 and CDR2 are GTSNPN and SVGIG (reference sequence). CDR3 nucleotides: TGTGCCTGGAGCCGGGGGGCCGGGACAGATACGCAGTATTTT. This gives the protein CAWSRGAGTDTQYF.

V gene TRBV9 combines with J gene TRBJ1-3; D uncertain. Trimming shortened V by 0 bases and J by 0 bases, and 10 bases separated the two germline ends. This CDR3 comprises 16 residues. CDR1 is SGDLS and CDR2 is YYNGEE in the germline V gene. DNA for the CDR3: TGTGCCAGCAGCGTAGCTGGGCTCAGCTCTGGAAACACCATATATTTT. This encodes CASSVAGLSSGNTIYF.

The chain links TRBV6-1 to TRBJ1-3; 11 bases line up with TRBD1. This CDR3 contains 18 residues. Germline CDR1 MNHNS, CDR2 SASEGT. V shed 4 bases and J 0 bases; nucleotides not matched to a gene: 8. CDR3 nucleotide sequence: TGTGCCAGCAGTGTTTGGGACAGGGGGGCATCCTCTGGAAACACCATATATTTT. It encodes CASSVWDRGASSGNTIYF.

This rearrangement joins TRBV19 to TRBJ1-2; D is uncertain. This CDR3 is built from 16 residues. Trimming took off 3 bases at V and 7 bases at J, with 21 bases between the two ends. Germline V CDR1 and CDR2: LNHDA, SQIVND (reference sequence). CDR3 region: CASSIYMGRSSGGYTF. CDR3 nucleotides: TGTGCCAGTAGTATCTATATGGGCAGGTCCTCTGGTGGCTACACCTTC.

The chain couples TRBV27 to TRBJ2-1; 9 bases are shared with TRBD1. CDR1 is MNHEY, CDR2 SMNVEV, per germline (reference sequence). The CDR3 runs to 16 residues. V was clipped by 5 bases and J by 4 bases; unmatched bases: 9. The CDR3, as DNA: TGTGCCAGCAGTGGACTCACAGGGGGCCGATACAATGAGCAGTTCTTC. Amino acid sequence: CASSGLTGGRYNEQFF.

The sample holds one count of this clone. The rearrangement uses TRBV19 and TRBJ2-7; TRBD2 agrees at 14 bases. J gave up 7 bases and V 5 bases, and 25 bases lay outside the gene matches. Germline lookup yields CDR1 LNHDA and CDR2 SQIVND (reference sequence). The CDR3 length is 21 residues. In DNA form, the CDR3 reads TGTGCCAGTAGTTGCCTCGCTTTGAAGGGGGCGTTCGGACTAGCGGGAGGAGAGCAGTACTTC. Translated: CASSCLALKGAFGLAGGEQYF.

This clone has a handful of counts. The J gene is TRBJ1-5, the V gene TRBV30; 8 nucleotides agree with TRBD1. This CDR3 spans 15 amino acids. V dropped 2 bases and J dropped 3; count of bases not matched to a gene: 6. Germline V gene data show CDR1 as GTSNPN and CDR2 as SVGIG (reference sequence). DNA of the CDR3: TGTGCCTGGAGTTCCAGGGGGCACAACAATCAGCCCCAGCATTTT. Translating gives CAWSSRGHNNQPQHF.

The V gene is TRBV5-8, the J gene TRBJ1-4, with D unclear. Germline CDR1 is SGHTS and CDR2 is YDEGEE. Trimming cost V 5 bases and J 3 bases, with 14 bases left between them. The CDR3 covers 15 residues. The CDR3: CASRPGREANEKLFF. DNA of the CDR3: TGTGCCAGCAGGCCGGGGAGGGAGGCTAATGAAAAACTGTTTTTT.

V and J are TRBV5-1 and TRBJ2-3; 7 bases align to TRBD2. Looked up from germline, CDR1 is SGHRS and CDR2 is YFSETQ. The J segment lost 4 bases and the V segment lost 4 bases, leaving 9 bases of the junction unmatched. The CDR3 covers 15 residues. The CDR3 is CASSPIGRAADTQYF. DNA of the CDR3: TGCGCCAGCAGCCCCATTGGGAGGGCCGCAGATACGCAGTATTTT.

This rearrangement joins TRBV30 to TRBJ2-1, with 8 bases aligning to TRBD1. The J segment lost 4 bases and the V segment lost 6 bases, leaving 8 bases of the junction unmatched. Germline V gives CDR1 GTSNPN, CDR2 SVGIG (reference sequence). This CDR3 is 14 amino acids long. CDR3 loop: CACYGRGLYNEQFF. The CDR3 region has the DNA TGTGCCTGCTACGGCAGGGGGCTTTACAATGAGCAGTTCTTC.

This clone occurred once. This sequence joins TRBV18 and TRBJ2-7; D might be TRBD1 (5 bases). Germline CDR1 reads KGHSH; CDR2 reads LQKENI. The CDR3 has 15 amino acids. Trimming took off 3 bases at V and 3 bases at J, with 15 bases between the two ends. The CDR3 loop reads CASSPLGQAFYEQYF. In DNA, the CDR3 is TGTGCCAGCTCACCGCTAGGACAAGCCTTCTACGAGCAGTACTTC.

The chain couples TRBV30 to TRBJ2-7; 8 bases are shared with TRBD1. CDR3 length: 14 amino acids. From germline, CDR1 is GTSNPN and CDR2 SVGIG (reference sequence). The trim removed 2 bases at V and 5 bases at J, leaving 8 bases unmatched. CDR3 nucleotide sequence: TGTGCCTGGAGTTCAGGACAGGGACTGGACGAGCAGTACTTC. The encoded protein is CAWSSGQGLDEQYF. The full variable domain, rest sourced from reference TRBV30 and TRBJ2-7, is SQTIHQWPATLVQPVGSPLSLECTVEGTSNPNLYWYRQAAGRGLQLLFYSVGIGQISSEVPQNLSASRPQDRQFILSSKKLLLSDSGFYLCAWSSGQGLDEQYFGPGTRLTVT.

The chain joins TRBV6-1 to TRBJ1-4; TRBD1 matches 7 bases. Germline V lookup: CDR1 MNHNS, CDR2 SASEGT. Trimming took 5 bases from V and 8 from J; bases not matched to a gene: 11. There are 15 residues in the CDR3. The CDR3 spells CASSRQGQSGEKLFF. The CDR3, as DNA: TGTGCCAGCAGTAGGCAGGGACAGAGTGGAGAAAAACTGTTTTTT.

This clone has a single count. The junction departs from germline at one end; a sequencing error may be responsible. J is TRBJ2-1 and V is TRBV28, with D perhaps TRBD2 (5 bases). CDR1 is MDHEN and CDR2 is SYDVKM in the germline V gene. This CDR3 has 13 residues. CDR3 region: CASSSPPGVNTVF. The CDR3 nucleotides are TGTGCCAGCAGTTCGCCACCCGGGGTAAACACGGTCTTC.

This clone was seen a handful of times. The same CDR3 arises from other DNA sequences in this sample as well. The CDR3 bases are TGTGCCAGCAGCGTAGGACTAGCGGGTGGAGAGACCCAGTACTTC. It codes for CASSVGLAGGETQYF. This chain joins TRBV9 and TRBJ2-5; TRBD2 agrees at 10 bases. The CDR3 runs 15 residues. V lost 0 bases and J lost 4; bases outside the gene matches: 3. Germline CDR1 is SGDLS and CDR2 is YYNGEE.

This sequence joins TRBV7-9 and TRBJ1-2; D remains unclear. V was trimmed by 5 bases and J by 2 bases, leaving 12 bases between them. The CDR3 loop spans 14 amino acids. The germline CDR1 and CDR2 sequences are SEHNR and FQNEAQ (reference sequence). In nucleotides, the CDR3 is TGTGCCAGCAGCCCCAAAGAGTGGAACTATGGCTACACCTTC. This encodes CASSPKEWNYGYTF.

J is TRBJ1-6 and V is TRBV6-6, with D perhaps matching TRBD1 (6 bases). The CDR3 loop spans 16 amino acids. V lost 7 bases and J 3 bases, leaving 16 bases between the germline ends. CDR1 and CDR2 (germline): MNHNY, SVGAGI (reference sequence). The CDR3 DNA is TGTGCCAGCAATCCCCGGACAGCCAGCTATAATTCACCCCTCCACTTT. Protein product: CASNPRTASYNSPLHF.

CDR3 protein: CASSAPGKGDTEAFF. In nucleotides, the CDR3 is TGTGCCAGCAGTGCTCCAGGGAAGGGGGACACTGAAGCTTTCTTT. The chain couples TRBV28 to TRBJ1-1, with TRBD1 as a possible D gene (6 bases). This CDR3 comprises 15 residues. Between the trimmed V and J ends, which lost 5 bases and 3 bases, there was a span of 16 bases. Germline-derived CDR1 and CDR2 are MDHEN and SYDVKM.

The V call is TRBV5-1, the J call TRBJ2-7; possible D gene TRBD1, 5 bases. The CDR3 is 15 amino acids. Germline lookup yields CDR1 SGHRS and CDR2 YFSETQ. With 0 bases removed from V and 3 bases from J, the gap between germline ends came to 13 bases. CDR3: CASSLEGYQGYEQYF. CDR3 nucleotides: TGCGCCAGCAGCTTGGAAGGGTACCAGGGCTACGAGCAGTACTTC.

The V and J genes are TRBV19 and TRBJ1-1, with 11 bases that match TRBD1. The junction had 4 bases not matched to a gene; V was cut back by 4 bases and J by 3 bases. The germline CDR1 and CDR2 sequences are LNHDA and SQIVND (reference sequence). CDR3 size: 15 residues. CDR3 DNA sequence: TGTGCCAGTAGTAGGCAGGGACAGGGGGACACTGAAGCTTTCTTT. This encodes CASSRQGQGDTEAFF.

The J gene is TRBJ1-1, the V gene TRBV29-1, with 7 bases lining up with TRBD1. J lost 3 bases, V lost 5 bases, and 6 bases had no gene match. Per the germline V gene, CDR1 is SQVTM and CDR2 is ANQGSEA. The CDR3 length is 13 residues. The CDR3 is CSVNPGQYTEAFF. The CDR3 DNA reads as TGCAGCGTTAATCCGGGACAGTACACTGAAGCTTTCTTT.

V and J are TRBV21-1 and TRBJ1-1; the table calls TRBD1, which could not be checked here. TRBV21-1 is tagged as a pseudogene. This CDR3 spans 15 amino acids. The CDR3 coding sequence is TGTGCCAGCAGATCCACAGGGAAACGAGAGACTGAAGCTTTCTTT. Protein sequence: CASRSTGKRETEAFF.

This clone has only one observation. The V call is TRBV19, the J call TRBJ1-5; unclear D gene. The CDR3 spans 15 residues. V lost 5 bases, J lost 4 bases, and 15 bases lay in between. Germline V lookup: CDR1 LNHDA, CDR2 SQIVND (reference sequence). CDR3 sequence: CASSSGVEGNQPQHF. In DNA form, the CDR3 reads TGTGCCAGTAGTTCCGGGGTGGAAGGGAATCAGCCCCAGCATTTT.